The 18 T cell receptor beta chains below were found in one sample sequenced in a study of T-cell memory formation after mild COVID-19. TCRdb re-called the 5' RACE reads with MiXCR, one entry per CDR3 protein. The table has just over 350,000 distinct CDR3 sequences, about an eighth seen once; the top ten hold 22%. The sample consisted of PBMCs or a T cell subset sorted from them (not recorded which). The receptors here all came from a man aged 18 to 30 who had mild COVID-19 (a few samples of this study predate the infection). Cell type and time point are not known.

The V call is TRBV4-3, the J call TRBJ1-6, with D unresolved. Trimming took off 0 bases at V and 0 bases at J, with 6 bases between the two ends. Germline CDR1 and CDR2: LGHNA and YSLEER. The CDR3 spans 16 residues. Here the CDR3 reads CASSQDWVSYNSPLHF. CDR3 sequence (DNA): TGCGCCAGCAGCCAAGATTGGGTCTCCTATAATTCACCCCTCCACTTT.

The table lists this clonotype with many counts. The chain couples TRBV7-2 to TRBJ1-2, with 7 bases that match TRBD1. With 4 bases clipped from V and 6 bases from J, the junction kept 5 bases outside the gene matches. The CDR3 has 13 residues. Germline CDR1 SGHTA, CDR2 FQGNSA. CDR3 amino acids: CASSSDRRNGYTF. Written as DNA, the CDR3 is TGTGCCAGCAGCTCGGACAGGCGTAATGGCTACACCTTC.

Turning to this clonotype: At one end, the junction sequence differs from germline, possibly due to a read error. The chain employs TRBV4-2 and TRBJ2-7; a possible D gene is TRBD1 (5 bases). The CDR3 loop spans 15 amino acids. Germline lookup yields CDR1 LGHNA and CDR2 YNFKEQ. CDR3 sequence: CASSQEQLGAYEQYF. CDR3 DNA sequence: TGTGCCAGCAGCCAAGAGCAGCTAGGGGCCTACGAGCAATACTTC.

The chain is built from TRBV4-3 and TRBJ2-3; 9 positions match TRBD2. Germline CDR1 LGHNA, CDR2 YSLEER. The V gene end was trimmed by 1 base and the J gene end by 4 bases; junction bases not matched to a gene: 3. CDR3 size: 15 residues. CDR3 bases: TGCGCCAGCAGCCAAGGGCGGGGGGGCCCAGATACGCAGTATTTT. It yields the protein CASSQGRGGPDTQYF.

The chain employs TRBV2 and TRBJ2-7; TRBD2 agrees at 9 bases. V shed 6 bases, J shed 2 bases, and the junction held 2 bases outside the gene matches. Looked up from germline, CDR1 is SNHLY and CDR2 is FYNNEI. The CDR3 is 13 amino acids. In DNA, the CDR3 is TGTGCCAGCAGGAGACTAGCGGCCTACGAGCAGTACGTC. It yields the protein CASRRLAAYEQYV.

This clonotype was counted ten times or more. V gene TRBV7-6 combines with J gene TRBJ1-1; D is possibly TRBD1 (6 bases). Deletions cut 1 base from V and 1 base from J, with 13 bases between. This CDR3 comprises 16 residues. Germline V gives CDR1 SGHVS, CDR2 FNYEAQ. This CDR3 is CASSLVSGAGNTEAFF. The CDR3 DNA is TGTGCCAGCAGCTTAGTTTCGGGGGCCGGGAACACTGAAGCTTTCTTT.

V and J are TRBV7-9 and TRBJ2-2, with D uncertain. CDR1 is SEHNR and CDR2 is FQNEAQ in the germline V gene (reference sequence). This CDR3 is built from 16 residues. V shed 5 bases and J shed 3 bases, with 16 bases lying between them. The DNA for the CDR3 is TGTGCCAGCAGCCCCTCGACAAGGGCCTACACCGGGGAGCTGTTTTTT. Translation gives CASSPSTRAYTGELFF.

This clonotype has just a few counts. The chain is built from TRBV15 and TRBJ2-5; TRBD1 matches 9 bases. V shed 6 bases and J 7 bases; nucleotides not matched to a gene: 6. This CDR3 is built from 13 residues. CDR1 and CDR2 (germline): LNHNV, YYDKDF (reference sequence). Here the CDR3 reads CATSGGQGWTQYF. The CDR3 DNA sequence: TGTGCCACCAGTGGCGGACAGGGGTGGACCCAGTACTTC.

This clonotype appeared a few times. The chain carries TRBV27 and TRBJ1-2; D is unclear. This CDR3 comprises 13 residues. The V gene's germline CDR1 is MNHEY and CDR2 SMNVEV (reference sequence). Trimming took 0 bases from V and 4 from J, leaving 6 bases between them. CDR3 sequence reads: CASSLSAFYGYTF. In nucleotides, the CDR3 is TGTGCCAGCAGTTTATCGGCTTTCTATGGCTACACCTTC.

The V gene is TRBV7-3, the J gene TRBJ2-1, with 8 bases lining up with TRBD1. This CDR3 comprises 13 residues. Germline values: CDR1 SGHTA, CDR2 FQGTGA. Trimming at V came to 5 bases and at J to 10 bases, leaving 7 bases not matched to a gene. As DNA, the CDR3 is TGTGCCAGCAGCCCCTCACGGGACAGGGAGCAGTTCTTC. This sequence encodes CASSPSRDREQFF.

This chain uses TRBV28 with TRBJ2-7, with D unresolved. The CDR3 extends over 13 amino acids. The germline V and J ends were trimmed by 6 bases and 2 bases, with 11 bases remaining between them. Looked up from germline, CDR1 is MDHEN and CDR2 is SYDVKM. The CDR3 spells CASRGSQTYEQYV. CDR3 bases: TGTGCCAGCAGGGGAAGCCAGACCTACGAGCAGTACGTC.

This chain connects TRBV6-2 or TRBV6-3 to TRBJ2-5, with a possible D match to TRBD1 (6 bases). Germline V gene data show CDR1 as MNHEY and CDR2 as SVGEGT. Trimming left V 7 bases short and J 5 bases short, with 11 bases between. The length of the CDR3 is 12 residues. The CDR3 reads CASKGVWETQYF. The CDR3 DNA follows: TGTGCCAGCAAGGGGGTCTGGGAGACCCAGTACTTC.

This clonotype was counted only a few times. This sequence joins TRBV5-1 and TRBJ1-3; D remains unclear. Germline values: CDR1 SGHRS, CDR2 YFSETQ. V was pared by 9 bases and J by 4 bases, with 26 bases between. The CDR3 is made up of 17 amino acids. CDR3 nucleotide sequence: TGCGCCATCGCGACCCCAGACACCCCGTACCCGGGAAACACCATATATTTT. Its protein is CAIATPDTPYPGNTIYF.

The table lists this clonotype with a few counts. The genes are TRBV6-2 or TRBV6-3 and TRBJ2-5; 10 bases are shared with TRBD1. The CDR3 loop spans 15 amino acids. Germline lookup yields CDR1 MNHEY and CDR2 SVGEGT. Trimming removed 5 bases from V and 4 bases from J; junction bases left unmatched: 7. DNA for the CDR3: TGTGCCAGCAGTGAACCGACAGGGGGCCCAGAGACCCAGTACTTC. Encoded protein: CASSEPTGGPETQYF.

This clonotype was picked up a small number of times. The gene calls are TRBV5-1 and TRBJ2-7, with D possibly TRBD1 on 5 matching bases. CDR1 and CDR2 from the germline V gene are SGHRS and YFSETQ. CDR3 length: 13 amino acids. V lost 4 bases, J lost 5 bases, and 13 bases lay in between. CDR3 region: CASSQDNSNEQYF. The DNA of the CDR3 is TGCGCCAGCAGCCAGGACAATTCCAACGAGCAGTACTTC.

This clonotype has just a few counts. The CDR3 sequence: CASSLSPSETQYF. The CDR3 DNA reads as TGTGCCAGCAGCTTAAGCCCGTCGGAGACCCAGTACTTC. The chain has TRBV7-3 and TRBJ2-5; D ambiguous. CDR3 size: 13 residues. CDR1 is SGHTA, CDR2 FQGTGA, per germline. V lost 1 base and J lost 5, with 8 bases in between.

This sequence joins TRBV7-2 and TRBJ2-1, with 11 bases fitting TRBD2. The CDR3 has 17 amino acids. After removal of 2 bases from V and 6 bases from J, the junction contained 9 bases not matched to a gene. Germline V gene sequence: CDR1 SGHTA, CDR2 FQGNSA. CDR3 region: CASSLIVAGGSGNEQFF. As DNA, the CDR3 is TGTGCCAGCAGCTTAATCGTAGCGGGGGGGTCCGGCAATGAGCAGTTCTTC.

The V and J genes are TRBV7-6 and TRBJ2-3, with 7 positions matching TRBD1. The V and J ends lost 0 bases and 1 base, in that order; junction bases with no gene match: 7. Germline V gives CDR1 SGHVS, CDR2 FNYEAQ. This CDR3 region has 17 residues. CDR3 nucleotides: TGTGCCAGCAGCTTAGCGGGCCGGACAGGCCGCACAGATACGCAGTATTTT. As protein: CASSLAGRTGRTDTQYF.